Listed below are T cell receptor beta chains from one sample, sequenced in a study of blood T cells in healthy people across ages. TCRdb reanalysed the 5' RACE reads using MiXCR and keeps one entry per CDR3 protein. Seen here are more than 800,000 distinct CDR3 sequences, around 28% observed once, and the top ten hold approximately 15%. Sample: blood. These receptors originate from a woman of 80 years or more in good health. Both conserved end residues are part of each CDR3. D genes are given only for firm matches. Not every row has a clone size; where given, it reads once, few, many or a size class.

size: few
V: TRBV19
D: TRBD1
J: TRBJ1-5
DNA: TGTGCCTGCTCGGGACAGTCAAGATATAGCAATCAGCCCCAGCATTTT
CDR3: CACSGQSRYSNQPQHF

size: many
V: TRBV11-3
D: TRBD1
J: TRBJ2-5
DNA: TGTGCCAGCAGCTTAGATTGGGACAGGGATCAAGAGACCCAGTACTTC
CDR3: CASSLDWDRDQETQYF

size: .
V: TRBV5-1
D: TRBD1
J: TRBJ2-5
DNA: TGCGCCAGCTCCACGGCCGGGACAGGGGGCCTCCCCTTCCAAGAGACCCAGTACTTC
CDR3: CASSTAGTGGLPFQETQYF

size: .
V: TRBV11-2
D: .
J: TRBJ2-5
DNA: .
CDR3: CASSLGGEEGYTFGSGTGETQYF

size: .
V: TRBV12-3/TRBV12-4
D: .
J: TRBJ1-6
DNA: TGTGCCAGCAGTTTGGGGGCGGCAAGGACGCCCCTCCACTTT
CDR3: CASSLGAARTPLHF

size: many
V: TRBV7-2
D: TRBD1
J: TRBJ2-6
DNA: TGTGCCAGCAGCTTAAACAGGGGTACCTCCTCTGGGGCCAACGTCCTGACTTTC
CDR3: CASSLNRGTSSGANVLTF

size: many
V: TRBV5-1
D: .
J: TRBJ2-1
DNA: TGCGCCAGCCAAGGAGGGACTTCCTACAATGAGCAGTTCTTC
CDR3: CASQGGTSYNEQFF

size: .
V: TRBV6-5
D: .
J: TRBJ2-1
DNA: TGTGCCACCTTCGCGGGGCAGGGAGGCAATGAGCAGTTCTTC
CDR3: CATFAGQGGNEQFF

size: many
V: TRBV6-5
D: TRBD2
J: TRBJ2-3
DNA: TGTGCCAGCGATACTAGCGGGGGGGCTTCATTAACAGATACGCAGTATTTT
CDR3: CASDTSGGASLTDTQYF

size: .
V: TRBV7-2
D: .
J: TRBJ2-2
DNA: TGTGCCAGCAGTACCGGGATGGCAGGGGACGGGGAGCTGTTTTTT
CDR3: CASSTGMAGDGELFF

size: .
V: TRBV7-9
D: TRBD1
J: TRBJ2-7
DNA: TGTGCCAGCAGCCCCGGGACAGGGGCCGACGAGCAGTACTTC
CDR3: CASSPGTGADEQYF

size: few
V: TRBV24-1
D: .
J: TRBJ2-3
DNA: TGTGCCACCAGTGATCACAGGGTTGGAGATACGCAGTATTTT
CDR3: CATSDHRVGDTQYF

size: .
V: TRBV6-2/TRBV6-3
D: .
J: TRBJ2-7
DNA: TGTGCCAGCAGTTACCGCCCCTTAGGGGAGCAGTACTTC
CDR3: CASSYRPLGEQYF

size: many
V: TRBV12-3/TRBV12-4
D: TRBD1
J: TRBJ2-2
DNA: TGTGCCAGCAGTTTACCCGGGACAGGGGACGGGGAGCTGTTTTTT
CDR3: CASSLPGTGDGELFF

size: many
V: TRBV6-2/TRBV6-3
D: .
J: TRBJ2-5
DNA: TGTGCCAGCAGGACTATTGGGACTCCTCGAGCGGAGACCCAGTACTTC
CDR3: CASRTIGTPRAETQYF

size: many
V: TRBV7-9
D: .
J: TRBJ2-7
DNA: TGTGCCAGCAGCCATGCGAGGAGGGACGAGCAGTACTTC
CDR3: CASSHARRDEQYF

size: .
V: TRBV20-1
D: TRBD2
J: TRBJ2-2
DNA: TGCAGTGCGACAACCAGGGATCGGGGGGGCCGTGGAAGCACCGGGGAGCGGTTTTTT
CDR3: CSATTRDRGGRGSTGERFF

size: many
V: TRBV7-2
D: TRBD1
J: TRBJ2-1
DNA: TGTGCCAGCAGCTTCCAAGACAGGGCCGGTGAGCAGTTCTTC
CDR3: CASSFQDRAGEQFF

size: many
V: TRBV11-2
D: TRBD1
J: TRBJ1-2
DNA: TGTGCCAGCAGCACCGGACAGGGAACCTATGGCTACACCTTC
CDR3: CASSTGQGTYGYTF